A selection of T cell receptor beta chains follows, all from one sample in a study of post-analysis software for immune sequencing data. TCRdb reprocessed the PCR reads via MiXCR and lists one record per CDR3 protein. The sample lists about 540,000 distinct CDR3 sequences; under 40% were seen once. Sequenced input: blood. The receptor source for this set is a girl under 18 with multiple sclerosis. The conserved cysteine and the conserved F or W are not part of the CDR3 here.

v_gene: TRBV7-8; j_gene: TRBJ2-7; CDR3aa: ASSLENRLYEQY
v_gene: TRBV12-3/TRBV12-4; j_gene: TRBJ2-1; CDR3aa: ASSLAQGAQYNEQF
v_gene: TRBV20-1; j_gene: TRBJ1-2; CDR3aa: SARSMGNNYGYT
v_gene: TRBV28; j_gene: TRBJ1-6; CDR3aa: ASSQAGAGSPLH
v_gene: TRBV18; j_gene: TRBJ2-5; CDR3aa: ASSPLASGGLQETQY
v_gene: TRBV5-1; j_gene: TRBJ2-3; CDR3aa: ASSLKTSGGDDTQY
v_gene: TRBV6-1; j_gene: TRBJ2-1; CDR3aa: ASSAASSGGSYNEQF
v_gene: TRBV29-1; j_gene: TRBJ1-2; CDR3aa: SVGDSRSGYT
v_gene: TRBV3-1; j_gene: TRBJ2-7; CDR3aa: ASSPGTIHNEQY
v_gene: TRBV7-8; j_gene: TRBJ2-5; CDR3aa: ASSLVSDLHAGTQY
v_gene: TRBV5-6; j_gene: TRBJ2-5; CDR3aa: ASSLARGGETQY
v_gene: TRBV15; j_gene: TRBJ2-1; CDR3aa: ATSRAQRGSSYNEQF
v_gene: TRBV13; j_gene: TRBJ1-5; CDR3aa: ASSLGARDAPQH
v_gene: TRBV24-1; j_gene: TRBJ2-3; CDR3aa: ATSEHGTDTQY
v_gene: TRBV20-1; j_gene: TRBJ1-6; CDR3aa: SARLSGSPLH
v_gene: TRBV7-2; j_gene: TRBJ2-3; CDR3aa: ASSHLSPASAQGTQY
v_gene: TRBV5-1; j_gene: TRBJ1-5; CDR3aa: ASSLDNRVGQPQH
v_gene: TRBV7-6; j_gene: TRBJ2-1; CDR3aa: ASSPYPQPGGLYNEQF
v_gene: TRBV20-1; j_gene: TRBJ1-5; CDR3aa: SADSHFGVNQPQH
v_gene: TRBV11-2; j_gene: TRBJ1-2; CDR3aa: ASSSSDRPKPYGYT
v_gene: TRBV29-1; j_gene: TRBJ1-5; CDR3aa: SVAGGADQPQH
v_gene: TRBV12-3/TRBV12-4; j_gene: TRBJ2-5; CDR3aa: ASSLALRAQQETQY
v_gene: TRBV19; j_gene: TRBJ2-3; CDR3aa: ASKVAGADTQY
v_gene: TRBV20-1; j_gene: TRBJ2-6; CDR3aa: SAREGSGANVLT
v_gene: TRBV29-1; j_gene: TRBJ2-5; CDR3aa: SVEDRCGAGETQY
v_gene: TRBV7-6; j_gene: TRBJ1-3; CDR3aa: ASSLVGGTGNTIY
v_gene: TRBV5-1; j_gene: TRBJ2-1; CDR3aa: ASSLEGGSYDEQF
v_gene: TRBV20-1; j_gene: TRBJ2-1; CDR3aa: SARDLAQAGLNEQF
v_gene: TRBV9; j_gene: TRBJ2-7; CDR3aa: ASSVGLTPRTSGTYEQY
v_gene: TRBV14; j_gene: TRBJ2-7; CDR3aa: ASSPGLAGGRVQY
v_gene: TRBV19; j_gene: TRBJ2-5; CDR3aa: ASSPRTGEAETQY
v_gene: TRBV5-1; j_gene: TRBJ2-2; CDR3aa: ASSHTQRDGGELF
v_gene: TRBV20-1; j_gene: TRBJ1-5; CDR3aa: SARGGKQISLNQPQH
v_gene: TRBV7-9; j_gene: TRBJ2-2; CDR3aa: ASSLGQGPLDTGELF
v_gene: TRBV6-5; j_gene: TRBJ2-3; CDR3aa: ASSYSRGSTDTQY
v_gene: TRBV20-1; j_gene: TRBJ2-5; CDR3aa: SARRLGDQETQY
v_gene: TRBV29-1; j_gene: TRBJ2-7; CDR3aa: SVGDDSLSSYEQY
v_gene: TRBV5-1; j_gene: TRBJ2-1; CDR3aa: ASSLVGGLDSYNEQF
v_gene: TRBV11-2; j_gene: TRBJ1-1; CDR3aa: ASSPDRGRETEAF
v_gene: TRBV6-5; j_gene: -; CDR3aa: ASSYLGGNIQY
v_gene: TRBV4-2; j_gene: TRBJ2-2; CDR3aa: ASSQALLAAMANTGELF
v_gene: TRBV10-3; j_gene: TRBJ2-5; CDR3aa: AIRGSGGAVETQY
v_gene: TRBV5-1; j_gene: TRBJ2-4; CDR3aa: ASSPSTSGSKNIQY
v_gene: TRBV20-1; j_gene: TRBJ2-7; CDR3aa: SARENEQY
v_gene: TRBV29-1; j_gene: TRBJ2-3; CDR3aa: SVEGGLAGKDTQY
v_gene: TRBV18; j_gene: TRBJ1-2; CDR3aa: ASSPDTIGYT
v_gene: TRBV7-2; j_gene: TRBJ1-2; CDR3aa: ASSLEAGVNYGYT
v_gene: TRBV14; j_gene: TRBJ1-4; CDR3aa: ASSHLEGINEKLF